The following is a T cell receptor (beta chain) sequence with its context. Its target is not known. The data stem from a study of cytomegalovirus exposure and HLA in healthy donors. The study's findings and limits: A later analysis linked a missense DCLRE1C variant to TCR beta V- and J-gene trimming.

V lost 0 bases, J lost 7 bases, and 7 bases stayed unmatched. The CDR3 has 16 amino acids. In the PCR, 60 Vbeta and 13 Jbeta primers were used. The protocol was immunoSEQ multiplex PCR, while the TCRdb copy is restricted to in-frame clones and leaves out a portion. Among under 200,000 clones listed, about four fifths were seen once. What was sequenced was PBMCs. The TCR originated in a woman younger than 30 in good health and CMV-seronegative. The V and J genes are TRBV23-1 and TRBJ2-3; 10 bases are shared with TRBD2. TRBV23-1 is marked as an open reading frame, function uncertain. Here the CDR3 reads CASSQSTAGGPNTQYF. The CDR3 bases are TGCGCCAGCAGTCAATCTACAGCGGGAGGGCCAAATACGCAGTATTTT.